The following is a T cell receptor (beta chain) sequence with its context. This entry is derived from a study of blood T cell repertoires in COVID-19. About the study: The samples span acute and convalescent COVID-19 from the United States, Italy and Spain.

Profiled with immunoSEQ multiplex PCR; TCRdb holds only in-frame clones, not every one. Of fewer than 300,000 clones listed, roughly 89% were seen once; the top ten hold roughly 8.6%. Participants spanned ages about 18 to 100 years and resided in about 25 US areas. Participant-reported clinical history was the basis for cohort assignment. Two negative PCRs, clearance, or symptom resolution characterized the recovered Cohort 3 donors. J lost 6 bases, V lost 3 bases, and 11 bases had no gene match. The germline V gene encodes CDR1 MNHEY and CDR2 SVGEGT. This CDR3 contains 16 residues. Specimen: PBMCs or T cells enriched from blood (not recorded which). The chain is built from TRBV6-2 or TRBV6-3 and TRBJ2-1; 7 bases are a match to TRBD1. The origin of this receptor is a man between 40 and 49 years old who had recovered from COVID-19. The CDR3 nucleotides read TGTGCCAGCAGTTATTCCGACAGGGCAGGTGGCAATGAGCAGTTCTTC. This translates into CASSYSDRAGGNEQFF.